This TCR beta chain is from a study of shared clonotypes between healthy human individuals. The CDR3 has 14 residues. V gave up 2 bases and J gave up 7 bases; unmatched junction bases: 8. CDR1 and CDR2 from the germline V gene are SGHRS and YFSETQ. Measured with immunoSEQ multiplex PCR; TCRdb has only the in-frame clones, and not every one. The sample shows about 1,800,000 clones, approximately 95% of them seen only once. It was CD45RO-negative cells, positively selected for CCR7, that made up naive CD8 cells, with terminally differentiated effector memory CD45RA+ cells excluded. Donors, healthy HIV-negative adults, lacked recent acute infections or vaccinations.

The clonotype comes from a young man in good health. This chain uses TRBV5-1 with TRBJ2-7, with 8 nucleotides matching TRBD1. Sequenced input: naive CD8+ T cells sorted from blood. The DNA of the CDR3 is TGCGCCAGCAGCTTAGGGGACAGGTCCGGGGAGCAGTACTTC. Translation: CASSLGDRSGEQYF.